Presented here are 22 T cell receptor beta chains from one specimen sequenced in a study of cytomegalovirus exposure and HLA in healthy donors. The PCR employed 60 Vbeta primers together with 13 Jbeta primers. The assay was immunoSEQ multiplex PCR, and TCRdb's table has in-frame clones only and misses some. The sample shows some 100,000 clones, under 80% of them seen only once. The specimen sequenced was PBMCs. The receptors derive from a woman between 50 and 59 years old in good health and CMV-seropositive.

The chain has TRBV5-8 and TRBJ2-2; D gene uncertain. From germline, CDR1 is SGHTS and CDR2 YDEGEE. The V end lost 2 bases, the J end lost 5 bases, and 13 bases lay between the germline ends. This CDR3 contains 15 residues. CDR3 amino acids: CASSFLVIGTGELFF. DNA for the CDR3: TGTGCCAGCAGCTTTCTAGTTATCGGGACCGGGGAGCTGTTTTTT. Based on the CDR3 plus reference TRBV5-8 and TRBJ2-2, the full variable domain is EAGVTQSPTHLIKTRGQQATLRCSPISGHTSVYWYQQALGLGLQFLLWYDEGEERNRGNFPPRFSGRQFPNYSSELNVNALELEDSALYLCASSFLVIGTGELFFGEGSRLTVL.

This clone was seen only once. The rearrangement joins TRBV7-9 to TRBJ2-1; TRBD2 matches 12 bases. Looked up from germline, CDR1 is SEHNR and CDR2 is FQNEAQ (reference sequence). Germline trimming cut 6 bases from V and 8 bases from J; bases unmatched to any gene: 5. The CDR3 is 14 residues long. In DNA, the CDR3 is TGTGCCAGCAGTTCTAGCGGGGGGGCGGATGAGCAGTTCTTC. It codes for CASSSSGGADEQFF. Together with reference TRBV7-9 and TRBJ2-1, the CDR3 gives the full variable domain: DTGVSQNPRHKITKRGQNVTFRCDPISEHNRLYWYRQTLGQGPEFLTYFQNEAQLEKSRLLSDRFSAERPKGSFSTLEIQRTEQGDSAMYLCASSSSGGADEQFFGPGTRLTVL.

This sequence joins TRBV4-1 and TRBJ2-1; possible D gene TRBD2, 5 bases. The CDR3 contains 15 residues. V was shortened by 6 bases and J by 8 bases, with 20 bases between the two germline ends. Germline-derived CDR1 and CDR2 are MGHRA and YSYEKL. For the CDR3, the DNA is TGCGCCAGCAGTTTGGACTCCTCAATTATCTATGAGCAGTTCTTC. The encoded protein is CASSLDSSIIYEQFF.

The chain has TRBV30 and TRBJ1-1; D uncertain. Trimming took 0 bases from V and 1 from J, leaving 6 bases between them. The CDR3 loop spans 13 amino acids. CDR1 and CDR2 from the germline V gene are GTSNPN and SVGIG (reference sequence). The CDR3 loop is CAWSVTRNTEAFF. The CDR3 nucleotides are TGTGCCTGGAGTGTAACCAGGAACACTGAAGCTTTCTTT.

The V gene is TRBV7-9, the J gene TRBJ2-1; D is possibly TRBD1 (7 bases). Germline CDR1 and CDR2: SEHNR and FQNEAQ (reference sequence). This CDR3 has 17 amino acids. The germline V and J ends were trimmed by 5 bases and 0 bases, with 17 bases remaining between them. The CDR3 coding sequence is TGTGCCAGCAGCAAGCCATACCAGGGGGGCTCCTACAATGAGCAGTTCTTC. Translating it yields CASSKPYQGGSYNEQFF.

This clone was detected a few times. This rearrangement joins TRBV5-5 to TRBJ1-5; D is perhaps TRBD1 (6 bases). With 4 bases removed from V and 0 bases from J, the gap between germline ends came to 14 bases. Germline V gene lookup returns CDR1 SGHKS and CDR2 YYEKEE (reference sequence). This CDR3 contains 16 residues. CDR3 DNA: TGTGCCAGCAGCACTGGACAGACTAATAGCAATCAGCCCCAGCATTTT. It is translated as CASSTGQTNSNQPQHF.

The chain couples TRBV4-2 to TRBJ1-2; maybe TRBD1 (6 bases). Germline CDR1 reads LGHNA; CDR2 reads YNFKEQ. V lost 0 bases and J lost 3, with 14 bases in between. This CDR3 spans 16 amino acids. CDR3 region: CASSQDTRGLHYGYTF. The CDR3 DNA sequence: TGTGCCAGCAGCCAAGACACGAGGGGGTTACACTATGGCTACACCTTC.

This clone was observed a handful of times. The gene calls are TRBV10-3 and TRBJ1-1; no clear D gene. Germline V gives CDR1 ENHRY, CDR2 SYGVKD. The CDR3 has 14 residues. Trimming stripped 2 bases from V and 7 bases from J, with 14 bases between. CDR3 nucleotide sequence: TGTGCCATCAGTGAGGTTGGCGGGGAAGGTGAAGCTTTCTTT. It is translated as CAISEVGGEGEAFF.

This clone was found a few times. The rearrangement joins TRBV2 to TRBJ1-4, with a possible D match to TRBD1 (6 bases). The CDR3 spans 12 residues. CDR1 is SNHLY and CDR2 is FYNNEI in the germline V gene. V shed 9 bases and J shed 7 bases, with 12 bases lying between them. CDR3 amino acids: CASERQAEKLFF. CDR3 bases: TGTGCCAGTGAGAGACAGGCTGAAAAACTGTTTTTT.

Points on this clone: The junction differs from germline at one of its ends, possibly a read error. The genes are TRBV7-7 and TRBJ2-3; TRBD2 matches 7 bases. In germline, CDR1 is SSHAT, CDR2 FNYEAQ (reference sequence). The CDR3 is 16 residues long. For the CDR3, the DNA is TGTGCTAGCAGCTTAGGCAACGGGGGGAGCACAGATACGCAGTATTTT. As protein: CASSLGNGGSTDTQYF.

The CDR3: CATSRDEAASGNTIYF. CDR3 coding DNA: TGTGCCACCAGCAGAGATGAGGCGGCCTCTGGAAACACCATATATTTT. J is TRBJ1-3 and V is TRBV15; D remains ambiguous. The V end was cut by 0 bases, the J end by 0 bases, with 9 bases between. Germline CDR1 is LNHNV and CDR2 is YYDKDF (reference sequence). The CDR3 is made up of 16 amino acids.

The J gene is TRBJ2-5, the V gene TRBV27, with 7 bases lining up with TRBD2. The J call may be in error: the DNA end matches TRBJ2-7 better. The CDR3 consists of 14 residues. Germline V CDR1 and CDR2: MNHEY, SMNVEV (reference sequence). The CDR3 spells CASSLAGAAYEQYF. The CDR3 nucleotides read TGTGCCAGCAGTTTGGCGGGAGCAGCTTACGAGCAGTACTTC.

The V gene is TRBV5-1, the J gene TRBJ1-2; the D is unclear. This CDR3 region has 16 residues. The V end lost 4 bases, the J end lost 2 bases, and 18 bases lay between the germline ends. The V gene's germline CDR1 is SGHRS and CDR2 YFSETQ. The CDR3 loop reads CASSPPPRELNYGYTF. The CDR3 DNA reads TGCGCCAGCAGCCCCCCACCGAGGGAGCTAAACTATGGCTACACCTTC.

CDR3 bases: TGTGCCAGCAGCTTAGCATACAATGAGCAGTTCTTC. It specifies CASSLAYNEQFF. The rearrangement uses TRBV11-2 and TRBJ2-1; D gene ambiguous. Germline CDR1 SGHAT, CDR2 FQNNGV. The CDR3 has 12 amino acids. With 1 base removed from V and 4 bases from J, the gap between germline ends came to 2 bases. Combining the CDR3 with reference TRBV11-2 and TRBJ2-1 gives the whole variable domain EAGVAQSPRYKIIEKRQSVAFWCNPISGHATLYWYQQILGQGPKLLIQFQNNGVVDDSQLPKDRFSAERLKGVDSTLKIQPAKLEDSAVYLCASSLAYNEQFFGPGTRLTVL.

The rearrangement uses TRBV4-1 and TRBJ2-5; no definite D call. Germline V lookup: CDR1 MGHRA, CDR2 YSYEKL. Trimming left V 3 bases short and J 1 base short, with 3 bases between. The CDR3 length is 12 residues. CDR3 DNA sequence: TGCGCCAGCAGCCACGGCCAAGAGACCCAGTACTTC. This encodes CASSHGQETQYF.

The chain combines TRBV7-8 with TRBJ2-1; 7 bases fit TRBD1. Germline V gene lookup returns CDR1 SGHVS and CDR2 FQNEAQ. Unmatched junction bases numbered 4, after V lost 5 bases and J lost 6 bases. The CDR3 sequence is 13 residues long. In nucleotides, the CDR3 is TGTGCCAGCAGCCTTGACAGGGCCAATGAGCAGTTCTTC. Its protein is CASSLDRANEQFF. The full variable domain, its missing parts supplied by reference TRBV7-8 and TRBJ2-1, is GAGVSQSPRYKVAKRGQDVALRCDPISGHVSLFWYQQALGQGPEFLTYFQNEAQLDKSGLPSDRFFAERPEGSVSTLKIQRTQQEDSAVYLCASSLDRANEQFFGPGTRLTVL.

This clone was observed a handful of times. Other DNA variants within this sample encode the same CDR3. The chain carries TRBV7-3 and TRBJ2-3; D is possibly TRBD2 (5 bases). Trimming took 5 bases from V and 6 from J, leaving 9 bases between them. The CDR3 is made up of 12 amino acids. CDR1 is SGHTA, CDR2 FQGTGA, per germline. CDR3 in amino acids: CASSPDYDTQYF. The CDR3, as DNA: TGTGCCAGCAGCCCCGACTACGATACGCAGTATTTT.

The chain employs TRBV2 and TRBJ2-7, with TRBD2 matching over 11 bases. V trimming: 5 bases; J trimming: 4 bases; junction bases outside the gene matches: 10. Per the germline V gene, CDR1 is SNHLY and CDR2 is FYNNEI. The length of the CDR3 is 16 residues. CDR3 sequence: CASSHFTSGSLYEQYF. The CDR3 bases are TGTGCCAGCAGTCATTTTACTAGCGGGAGCCTGTACGAGCAGTACTTC.

The gene calls are TRBV4-2 and TRBJ2-1; TRBD2 might be the D (6 bases). CDR1 and CDR2 (germline): LGHNA, YNFKEQ. The CDR3 totals 17 residues. V was pared by 4 bases and J by 2 bases, with 18 bases between. CDR3 in amino acids: CASSPPGGGRTYNEQFF. As DNA, the CDR3 is TGTGCCAGCAGCCCACCCGGGGGTGGAAGGACCTACAATGAGCAGTTCTTC.

The rearrangement uses TRBV7-3 and TRBJ2-3; 13 positions agree with TRBD2. With V trimmed by 1 base and J by 3 bases, 1 base remained unmatched. CDR3 length equals 16 residues. Germline-derived CDR1 and CDR2 are SGHTA and FQGTGA. CDR3 loop: CASSLRTSGGTDTQYF. CDR3 DNA: TGTGCCAGCAGCTTAAGGACTAGCGGGGGTACAGATACGCAGTATTTT. The full variable domain, its missing parts supplied by reference TRBV7-3 and TRBJ2-3, is GAGVSQTPSNKVTEKGKYVELRCDPISGHTALYWYRQSLGQGPEFLIYFQGTGAADDSGLPNDRFFAVRPEGSVSTLKIQRTERGDSAVYLCASSLRTSGGTDTQYFGPGTRLTVL.

V usage is TRBV9 and J usage is TRBJ1-4; 7 positions match TRBD1. Germline CDR1 SGDLS, CDR2 YYNGEE. The length of the CDR3 is 14 residues. Germline trimming cut 4 bases from V and 6 bases from J; bases unmatched to any gene: 6. The CDR3 region is CASSQGESDEKLFF. CDR3 nucleotide sequence: TGTGCCAGCAGCCAGGGGGAATCGGATGAAAAACTGTTTTTT. The variable domain in full, with the rest retrieved from reference TRBV9 and TRBJ1-4, is DSGVTQTPKHLITATGQRVTLRCSPRSGDLSVYWYQQSLDQGLQFLIQYYNGEERAKGNILERFSAQQFPDLHSELNLSSLELGDSALYFCASSQGESDEKLFFGSGTQLSVL.

The gene calls are TRBV5-1 and TRBJ2-7; 8 bases line up with TRBD2. The germline CDR1 and CDR2 sequences are SGHRS and YFSETQ. Trimming cost V 4 bases and J 2 bases; bases outside gene matches: 8. CDR3 length: 15 residues. This CDR3 is CASSPGGGEPYEQYF. CDR3 coding DNA: TGCGCCAGCAGCCCCGGGGGGGGTGAGCCCTACGAGCAGTACTTC.